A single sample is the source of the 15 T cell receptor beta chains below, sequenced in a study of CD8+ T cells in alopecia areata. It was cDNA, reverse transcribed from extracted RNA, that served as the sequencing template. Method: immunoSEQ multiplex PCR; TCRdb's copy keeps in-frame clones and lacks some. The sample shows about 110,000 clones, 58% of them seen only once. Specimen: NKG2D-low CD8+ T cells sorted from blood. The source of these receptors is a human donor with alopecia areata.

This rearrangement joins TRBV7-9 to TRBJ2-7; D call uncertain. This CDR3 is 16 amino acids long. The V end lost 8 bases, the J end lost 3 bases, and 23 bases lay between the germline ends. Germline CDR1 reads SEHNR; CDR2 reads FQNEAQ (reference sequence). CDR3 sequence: CASSATGDRLGYEQYF. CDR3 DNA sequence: TGTGCCAGCTCAGCTACGGGCGACCGCCTTGGCTACGAGCAGTACTTC.

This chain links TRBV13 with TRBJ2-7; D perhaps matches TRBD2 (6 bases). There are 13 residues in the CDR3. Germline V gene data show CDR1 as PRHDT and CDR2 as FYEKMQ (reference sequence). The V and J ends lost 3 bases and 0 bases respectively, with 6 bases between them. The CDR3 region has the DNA TGTGCCAGCAGCTTCGGGAGCTCCTACGAGCAGTACTTC. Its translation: CASSFGSSYEQYF.

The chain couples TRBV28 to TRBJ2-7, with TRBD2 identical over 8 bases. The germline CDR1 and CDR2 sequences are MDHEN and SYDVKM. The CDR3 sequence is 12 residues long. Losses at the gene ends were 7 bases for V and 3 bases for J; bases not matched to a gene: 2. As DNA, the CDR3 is TGTGCCAGCATGGGACTAGGCTACGAGCAGTACTTC. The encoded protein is CASMGLGYEQYF.

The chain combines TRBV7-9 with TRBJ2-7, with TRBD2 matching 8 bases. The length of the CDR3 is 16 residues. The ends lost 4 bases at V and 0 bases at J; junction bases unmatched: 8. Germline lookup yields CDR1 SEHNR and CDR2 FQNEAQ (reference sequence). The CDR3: CASSSSLTSGSYEQYF. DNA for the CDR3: TGTGCCAGCAGCTCCAGCCTTACTAGCGGCTCCTACGAGCAGTACTTC.

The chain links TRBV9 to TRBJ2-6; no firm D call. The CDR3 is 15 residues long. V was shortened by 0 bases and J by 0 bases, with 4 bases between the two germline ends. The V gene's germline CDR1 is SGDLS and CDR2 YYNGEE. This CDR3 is CASSVVLSGANVLTF. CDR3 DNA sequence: TGTGCCAGCAGCGTAGTGCTCTCTGGGGCCAACGTCCTGACTTTC.

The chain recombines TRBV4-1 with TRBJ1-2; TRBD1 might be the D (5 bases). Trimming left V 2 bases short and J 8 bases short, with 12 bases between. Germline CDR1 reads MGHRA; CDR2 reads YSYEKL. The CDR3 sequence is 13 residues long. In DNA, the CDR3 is TGCGCCAGCAGCCAAAGGCCGAGGGACGGCTACACCTTC. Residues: CASSQRPRDGYTF.

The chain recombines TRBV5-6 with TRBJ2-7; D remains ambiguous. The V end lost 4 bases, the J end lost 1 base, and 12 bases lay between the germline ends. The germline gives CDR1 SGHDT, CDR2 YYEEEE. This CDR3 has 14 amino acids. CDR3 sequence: CASSPAASSYEQYF. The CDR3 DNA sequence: TGTGCCAGCAGCCCGGCAGCGAGTTCCTACGAGCAGTACTTC.

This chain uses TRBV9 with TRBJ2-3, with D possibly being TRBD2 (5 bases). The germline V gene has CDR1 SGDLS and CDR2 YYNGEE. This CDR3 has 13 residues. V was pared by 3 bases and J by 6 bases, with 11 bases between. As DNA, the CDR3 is TGTGCCAGCAGCGGAACTAGTTGGGATACGCAGTATTTT. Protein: CASSGTSWDTQYF.

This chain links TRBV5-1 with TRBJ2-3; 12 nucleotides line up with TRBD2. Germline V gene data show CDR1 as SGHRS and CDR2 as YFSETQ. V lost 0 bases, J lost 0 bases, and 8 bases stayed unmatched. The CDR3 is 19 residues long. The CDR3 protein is CASSLAGSSGRASTDTQYF. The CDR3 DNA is TGCGCCAGCAGCTTGGCAGGGTCTAGCGGGAGGGCTAGCACAGATACGCAGTATTTT.

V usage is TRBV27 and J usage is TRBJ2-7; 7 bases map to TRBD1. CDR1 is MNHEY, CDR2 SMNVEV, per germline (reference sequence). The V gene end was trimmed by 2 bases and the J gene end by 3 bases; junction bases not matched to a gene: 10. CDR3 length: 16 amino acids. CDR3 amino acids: CASSLTPGQSYYEQYF. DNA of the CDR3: TGTGCCAGCAGTTTAACACCGGGACAGAGCTACTACGAGCAGTACTTC.

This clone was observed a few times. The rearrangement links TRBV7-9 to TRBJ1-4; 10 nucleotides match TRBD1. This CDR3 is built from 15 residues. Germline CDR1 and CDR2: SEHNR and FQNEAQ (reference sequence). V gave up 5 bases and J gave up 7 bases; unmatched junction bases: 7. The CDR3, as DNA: TGTGCCAGCAGCCCCGGGACAGGGGAAGGTGAAAAACTGTTTTTT. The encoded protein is CASSPGTGEGEKLFF.

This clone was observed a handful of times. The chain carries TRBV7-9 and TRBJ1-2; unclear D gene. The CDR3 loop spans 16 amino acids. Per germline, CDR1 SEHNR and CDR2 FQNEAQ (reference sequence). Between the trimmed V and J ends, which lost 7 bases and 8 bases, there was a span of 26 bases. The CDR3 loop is CASNPLRPGGYGGYTF. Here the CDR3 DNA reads TGTGCCAGCAACCCCCTGCGTCCAGGAGGATATGGGGGCTACACCTTC.

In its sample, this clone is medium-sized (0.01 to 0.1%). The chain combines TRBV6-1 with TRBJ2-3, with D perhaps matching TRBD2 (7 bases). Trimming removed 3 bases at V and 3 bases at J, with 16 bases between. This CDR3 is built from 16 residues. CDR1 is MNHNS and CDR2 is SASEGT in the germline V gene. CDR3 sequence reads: CASSEEQGGRTDTQYF. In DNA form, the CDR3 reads TGTGCCAGCAGTGAGGAACAGGGAGGGAGGACAGATACGCAGTATTTT.

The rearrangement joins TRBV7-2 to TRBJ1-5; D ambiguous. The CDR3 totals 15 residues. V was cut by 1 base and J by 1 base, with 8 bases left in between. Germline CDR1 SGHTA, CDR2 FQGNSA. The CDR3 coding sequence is TGTGCCAGCAGCTTAGGAGGGAGAAGCAATCAGCCCCAGCATTTT. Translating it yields CASSLGGRSNQPQHF.

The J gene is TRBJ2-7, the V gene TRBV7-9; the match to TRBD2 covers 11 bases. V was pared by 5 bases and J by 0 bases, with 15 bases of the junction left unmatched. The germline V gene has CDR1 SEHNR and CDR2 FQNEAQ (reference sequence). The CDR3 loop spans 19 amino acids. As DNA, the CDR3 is TGTGCCAGCAGCCCTACCGGGACTAGCGGAACAGAGAGCTCCTACGAGCAGTACTTC. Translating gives CASSPTGTSGTESSYEQYF.